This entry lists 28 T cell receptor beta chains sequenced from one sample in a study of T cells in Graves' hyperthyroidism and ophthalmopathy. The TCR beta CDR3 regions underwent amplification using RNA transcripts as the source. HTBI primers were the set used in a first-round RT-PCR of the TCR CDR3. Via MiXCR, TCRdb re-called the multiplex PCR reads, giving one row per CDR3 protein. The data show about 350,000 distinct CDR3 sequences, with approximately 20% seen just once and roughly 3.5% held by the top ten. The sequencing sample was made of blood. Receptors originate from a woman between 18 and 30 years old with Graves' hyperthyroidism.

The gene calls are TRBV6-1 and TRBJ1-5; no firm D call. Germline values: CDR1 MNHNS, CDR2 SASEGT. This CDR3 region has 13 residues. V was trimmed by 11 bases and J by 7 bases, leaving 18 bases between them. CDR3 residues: CACSRGSGQPQHF. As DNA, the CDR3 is TGTGCCTGTAGCCGGGGAAGCGGCCAGCCCCAGCATTTT.

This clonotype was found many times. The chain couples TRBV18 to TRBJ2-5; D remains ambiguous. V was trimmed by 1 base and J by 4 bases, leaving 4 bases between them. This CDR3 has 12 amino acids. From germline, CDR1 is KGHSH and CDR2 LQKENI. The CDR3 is CASSPQGETQYF. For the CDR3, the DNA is TGTGCCAGCTCACCACAGGGAGAGACCCAGTACTTC.

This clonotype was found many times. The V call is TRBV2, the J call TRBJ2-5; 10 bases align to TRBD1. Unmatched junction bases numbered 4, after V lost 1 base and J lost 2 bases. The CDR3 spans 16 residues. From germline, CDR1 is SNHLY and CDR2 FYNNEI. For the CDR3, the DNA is TGTGCCAGCAGTGAAGGGACAGGGGGAGGGCAAGAGACCCAGTACTTC. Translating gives CASSEGTGGGQETQYF. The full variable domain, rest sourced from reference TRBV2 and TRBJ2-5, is EPEVTQTPSHQVTQMGQEVILRCVPISNHLYFYWYRQILGQKVEFLVSFYNNEISEKSEIFDDQFSVERPDGSNFTLKIRSTKLEDSAMYFCASSEGTGGGQETQYFGPGTRLLVL.

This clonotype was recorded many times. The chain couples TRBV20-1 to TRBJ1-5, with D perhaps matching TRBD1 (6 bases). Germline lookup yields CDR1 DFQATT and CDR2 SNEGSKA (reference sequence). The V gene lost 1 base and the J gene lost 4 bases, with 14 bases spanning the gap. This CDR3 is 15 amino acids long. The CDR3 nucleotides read TGCAGTGCTAGAGGTTGGGGGCCTCGGAATCAGCCCCAGCATTTT. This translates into CSARGWGPRNQPQHF.

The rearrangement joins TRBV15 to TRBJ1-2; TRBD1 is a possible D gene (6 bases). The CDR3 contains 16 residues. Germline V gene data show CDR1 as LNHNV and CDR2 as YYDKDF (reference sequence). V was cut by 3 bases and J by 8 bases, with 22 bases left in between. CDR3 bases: TGTGCCACCAGCAGTATACCGGGACAAACGGCGCAAGGCTACACCTTC. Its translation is CATSSIPGQTAQGYTF.

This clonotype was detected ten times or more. CDR3 protein: CSARDSLLAGLETQYF. Written as DNA, the CDR3 is TGCAGTGCTAGAGACTCCTTACTAGCGGGGTTAGAGACCCAGTACTTC. This sequence joins TRBV20-1 and TRBJ2-5, with 10 bases identical to TRBD2. Germline CDR1 reads DFQATT; CDR2 reads SNEGSKA (reference sequence). The length of the CDR3 is 16 residues. Trimming took 0 bases from V and 4 from J; bases not matched to a gene: 8.

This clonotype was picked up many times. The CDR3 protein is CASSLIGREPQHF. CDR3 nucleotides: TGTGCCAGCAGTTTGATAGGGCGGGAGCCCCAGCATTTT. This chain connects TRBV27 to TRBJ1-5, with D uncertain. V was cut by 3 bases and J by 8 bases, with 11 bases left in between. Germline CDR1 reads MNHEY; CDR2 reads SMNVEV (reference sequence). This CDR3 has 13 amino acids.

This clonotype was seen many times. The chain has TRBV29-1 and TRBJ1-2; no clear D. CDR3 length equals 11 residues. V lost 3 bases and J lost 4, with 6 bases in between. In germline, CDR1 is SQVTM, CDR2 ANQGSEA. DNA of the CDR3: TGCAGCGTTGAGAAGGTCTATGGCTACACCTTC. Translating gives CSVEKVYGYTF. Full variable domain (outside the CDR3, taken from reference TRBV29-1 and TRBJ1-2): SAVISQKPSRDICQRGTSLTIQCQVDSQVTMMFWYRQQPGQSLTLIATANQGSEATYESGFVIDKFPISRPNLTFSTLTVSNMSPEDSSIYLCSVEKVYGYTFGSGTRLTVV.

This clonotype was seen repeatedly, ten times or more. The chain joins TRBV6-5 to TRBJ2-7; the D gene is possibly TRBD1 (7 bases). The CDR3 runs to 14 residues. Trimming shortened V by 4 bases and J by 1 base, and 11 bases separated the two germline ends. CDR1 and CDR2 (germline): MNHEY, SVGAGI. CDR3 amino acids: CASSWTGGSYEQYF. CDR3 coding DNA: TGTGCCAGCAGTTGGACAGGAGGGTCCTACGAGCAGTACTTC.

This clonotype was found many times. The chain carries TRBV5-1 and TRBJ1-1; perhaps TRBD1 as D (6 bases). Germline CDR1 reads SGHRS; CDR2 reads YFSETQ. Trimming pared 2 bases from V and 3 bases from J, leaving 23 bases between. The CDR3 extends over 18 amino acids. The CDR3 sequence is CASSFRRPTTGGDTEAFF. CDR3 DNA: TGCGCCAGCAGCTTCCGCCGACCCACGACAGGAGGGGACACTGAAGCTTTCTTT.

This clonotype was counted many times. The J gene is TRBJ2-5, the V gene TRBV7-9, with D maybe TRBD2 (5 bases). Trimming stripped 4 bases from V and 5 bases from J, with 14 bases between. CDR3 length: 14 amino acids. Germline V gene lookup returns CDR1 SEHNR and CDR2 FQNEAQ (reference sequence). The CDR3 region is CASSSNSGGETQYF. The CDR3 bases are TGTGCCAGCAGCTCGAACTCTGGAGGCGAGACCCAGTACTTC.

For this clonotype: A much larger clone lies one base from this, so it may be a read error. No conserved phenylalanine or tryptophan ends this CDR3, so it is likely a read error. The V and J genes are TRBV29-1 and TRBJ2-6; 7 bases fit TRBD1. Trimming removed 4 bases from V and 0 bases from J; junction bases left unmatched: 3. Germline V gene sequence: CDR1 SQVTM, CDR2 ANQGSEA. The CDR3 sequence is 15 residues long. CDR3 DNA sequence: TGCAGCGTTGGGACAGGTACCTCTGGGGCCAACGTCCTGACTTTG. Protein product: CSVGTGTSGANVLTL.

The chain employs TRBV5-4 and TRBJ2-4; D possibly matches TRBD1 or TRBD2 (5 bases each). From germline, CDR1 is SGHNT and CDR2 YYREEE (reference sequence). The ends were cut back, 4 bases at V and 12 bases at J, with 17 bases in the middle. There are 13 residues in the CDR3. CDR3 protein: CASSLGPETHQYF. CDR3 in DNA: TGTGCCAGCAGCCTGGGACCCGAGACACATCAGTACTTC.

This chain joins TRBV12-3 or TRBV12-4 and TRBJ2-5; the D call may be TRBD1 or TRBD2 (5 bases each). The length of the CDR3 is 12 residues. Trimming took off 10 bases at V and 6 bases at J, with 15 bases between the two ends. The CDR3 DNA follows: TGTGCCACATTCAGGGAGACCAAGACCCAGTACTTC. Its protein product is CATFRETKTQYF.

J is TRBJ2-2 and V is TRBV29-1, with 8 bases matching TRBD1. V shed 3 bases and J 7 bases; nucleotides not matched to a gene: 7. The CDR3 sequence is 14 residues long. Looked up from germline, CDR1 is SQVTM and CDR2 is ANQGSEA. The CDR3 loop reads CSVEPQGAIGELFF. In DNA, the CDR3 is TGCAGCGTTGAGCCCCAGGGGGCGATCGGGGAGCTGTTTTTT.

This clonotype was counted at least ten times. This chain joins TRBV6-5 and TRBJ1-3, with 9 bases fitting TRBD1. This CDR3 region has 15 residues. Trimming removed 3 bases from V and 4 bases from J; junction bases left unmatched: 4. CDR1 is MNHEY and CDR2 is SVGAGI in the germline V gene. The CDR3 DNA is TGTGCCAGCAGTTATTATGGGACAGGGGGAAACACCATATATTTT. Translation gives CASSYYGTGGNTIYF.

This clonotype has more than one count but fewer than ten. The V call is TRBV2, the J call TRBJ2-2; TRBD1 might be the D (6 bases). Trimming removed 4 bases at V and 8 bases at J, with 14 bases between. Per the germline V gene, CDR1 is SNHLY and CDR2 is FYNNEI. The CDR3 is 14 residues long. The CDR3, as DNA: TGTGCCAGCAGTGTCTTTTCAGGGGAAGGGGAGCTGTTTTTT. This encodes CASSVFSGEGELFF.

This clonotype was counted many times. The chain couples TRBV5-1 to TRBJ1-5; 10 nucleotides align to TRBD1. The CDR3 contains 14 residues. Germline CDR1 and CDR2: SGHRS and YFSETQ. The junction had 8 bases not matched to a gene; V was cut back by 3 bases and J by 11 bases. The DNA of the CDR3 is TGCGCCAGCAGCTCTGGACAGGGGGGACAGACCCAGCATTTT. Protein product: CASSSGQGGQTQHF.

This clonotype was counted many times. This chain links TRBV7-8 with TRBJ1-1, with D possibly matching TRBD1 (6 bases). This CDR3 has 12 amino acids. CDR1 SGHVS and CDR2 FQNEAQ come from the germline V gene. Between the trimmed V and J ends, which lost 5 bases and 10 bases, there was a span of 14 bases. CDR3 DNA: TGTGCCAGCAGCAAAACAGGGATGGGAGCTTTCTTT. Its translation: CASSKTGMGAFF. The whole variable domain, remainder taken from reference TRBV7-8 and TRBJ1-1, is GAGVSQSPRYKVAKRGQDVALRCDPISGHVSLFWYQQALGQGPEFLTYFQNEAQLDKSGLPSDRFFAERPEGSVSTLKIQRTQQEDSAVYLCASSKTGMGAFFGQGTRLTVV.

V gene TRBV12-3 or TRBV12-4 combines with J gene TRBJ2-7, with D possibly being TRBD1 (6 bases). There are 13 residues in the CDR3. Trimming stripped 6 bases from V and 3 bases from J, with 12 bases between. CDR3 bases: TGTGCCAGCAGGGACACAGGGCACTACGAGCAGTACTTC. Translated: CASRDTGHYEQYF.

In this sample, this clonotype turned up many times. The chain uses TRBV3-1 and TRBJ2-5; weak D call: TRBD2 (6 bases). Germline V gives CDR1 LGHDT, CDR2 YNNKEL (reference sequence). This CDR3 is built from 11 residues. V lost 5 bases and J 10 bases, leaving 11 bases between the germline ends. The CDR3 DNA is TGTGCCAGCAGCTATAGGGAGGACCAGTACTTC. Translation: CASSYREDQYF.

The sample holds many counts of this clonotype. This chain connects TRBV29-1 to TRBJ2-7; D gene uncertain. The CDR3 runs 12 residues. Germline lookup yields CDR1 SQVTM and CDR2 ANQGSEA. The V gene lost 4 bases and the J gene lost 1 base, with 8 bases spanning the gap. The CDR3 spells CSVGRSSYEQYF. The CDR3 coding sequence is TGCAGCGTTGGCAGGTCGTCCTACGAGCAGTACTTC.

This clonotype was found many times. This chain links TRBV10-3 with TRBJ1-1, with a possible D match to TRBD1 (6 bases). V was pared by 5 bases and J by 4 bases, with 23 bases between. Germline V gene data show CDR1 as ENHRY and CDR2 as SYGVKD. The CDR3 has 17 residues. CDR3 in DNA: TGTGCCATCAGTCTATCGGGCGGGGGGCGGAAGAGCACTGAAGCTTTCTTT. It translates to CAISLSGGGRKSTEAFF.

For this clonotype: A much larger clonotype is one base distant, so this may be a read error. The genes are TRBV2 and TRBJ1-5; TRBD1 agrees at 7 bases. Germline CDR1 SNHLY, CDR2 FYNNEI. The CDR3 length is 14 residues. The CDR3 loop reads CASTDRDLGQPQLF. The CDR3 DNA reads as TGTGCCAGCACCGACAGGGACTTGGGTCAGCCCCAGCTTTTT.

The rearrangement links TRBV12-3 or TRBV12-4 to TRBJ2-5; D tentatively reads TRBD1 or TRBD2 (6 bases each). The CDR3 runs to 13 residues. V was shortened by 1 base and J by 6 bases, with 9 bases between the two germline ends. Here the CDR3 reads CASSLGGAKTQYF. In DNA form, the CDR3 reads TGTGCCAGCAGTTTAGGGGGGGCCAAGACCCAGTACTTC.

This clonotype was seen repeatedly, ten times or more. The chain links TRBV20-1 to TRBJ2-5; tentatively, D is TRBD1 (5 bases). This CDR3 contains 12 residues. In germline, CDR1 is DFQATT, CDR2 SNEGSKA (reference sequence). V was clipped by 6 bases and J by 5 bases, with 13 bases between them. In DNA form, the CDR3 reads TGCAGTGCCCGCCAGGGCCGGGAGACCCAGTACTTC. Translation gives CSARQGRETQYF.

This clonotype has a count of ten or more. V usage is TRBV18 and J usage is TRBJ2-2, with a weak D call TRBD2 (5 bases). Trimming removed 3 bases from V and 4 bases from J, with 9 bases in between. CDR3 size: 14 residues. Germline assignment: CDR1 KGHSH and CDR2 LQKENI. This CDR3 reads CASSPEGGTGELFF. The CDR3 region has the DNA TGTGCCAGCTCACCCGAGGGCGGCACCGGGGAGCTGTTTTTT.

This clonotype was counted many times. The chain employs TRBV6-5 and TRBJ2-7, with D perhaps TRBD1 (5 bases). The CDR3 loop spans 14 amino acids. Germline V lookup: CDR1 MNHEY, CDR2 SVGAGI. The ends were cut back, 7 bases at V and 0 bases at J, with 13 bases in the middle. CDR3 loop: CASTFSQGSYEQYF. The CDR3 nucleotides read TGTGCCAGCACGTTTAGCCAGGGCTCCTACGAGCAGTACTTC.